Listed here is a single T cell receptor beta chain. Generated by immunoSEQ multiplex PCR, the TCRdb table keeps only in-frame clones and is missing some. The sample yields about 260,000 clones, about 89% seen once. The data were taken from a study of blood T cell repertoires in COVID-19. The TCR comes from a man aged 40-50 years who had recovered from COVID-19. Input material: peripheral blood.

The CDR3 DNA reads TGCAGCGTTGAACTAGCGGGAGGCGAGCAGTACTTC. Translating gives CSVELAGGEQYF. The chain employs TRBV29-1 and TRBJ2-7, with 11 bases that match TRBD2. The V gene end was trimmed by 2 bases and the J gene end by 6 bases; junction bases not matched to a gene: 0. The V gene's germline CDR1 is SQVTM and CDR2 ANQGSEA. The length of the CDR3 is 12 residues.